This T cell receptor (beta chain) comes out of a study of response to subunit inactivated influenza vaccine. Findings and caveats of the study: After each seasonal influenza vaccination, few new T cells are recruited, the authors suggested.

TCRdb independently ran MiXCR on the RT-PCR reads; one entry per CDR3 protein. Of a few hundred thousand distinct CDR3 sequences in the sample, over 9% were seen once. J lost 6 bases, V lost 1 base, and 5 bases had no gene match. Germline lookup yields CDR1 SNHLY and CDR2 FYNNEI. There are 16 residues in the CDR3. Details on this clonotype: The antigen is not known.

The data also belong to a second study, concerning T cells expressing NK-cell markers. That work states: Synthesis of TCR beta cDNA relied on 5'RACE template switching carrying UMIs. Of the CD8+ T cell pool in over 5 donors, roughly 1.0-8% was accounted for by dominant NKG2C+ clonotypes.

Sequenced here: PBMCs from blood, sampled on the day of vaccination. J is TRBJ2-2 and V is TRBV2; 10 bases line up with TRBD1. This TCR was sampled from a man in his fifties who received an inactivated influenza vaccine. This chain's CDR3 is CASSEDGTGEAGELFF. In DNA, the CDR3 is TGTGCCAGCAGTGAAGACGGGACAGGGGAGGCCGGGGAGCTGTTTTTT.